Shown below are 26 T cell receptor beta chains from a single sample sequenced in a study of T-cell memory formation after mild COVID-19 (TCRdb year 2021). The library relied on 5' RACE. The data were produced on an Illumina NovaSeq 6000. The raw public reads went through TCRdb reprocessing: fastp at Q25, MiXCR clone calling, in-frame beta chains kept. Rows with a matching CDR3 protein are joined into one entry that keeps the most common DNA and genes. Within this sample are around 410,000 distinct CDR3 sequences, with about 22% of them counted one time only. In total, the top ten clones hold roughly 13% of the sample. Source material: PBMCs or a T cell subset sorted from them (not recorded which). The receptors were sampled from an adult woman who had mild COVID-19 (a few samples of this study predate the infection). The sample titles of this study are shuffled in the database, so cell type and time point are left out; the donor was told from shared clones.

This clonotype was counted only a few times. The chain has TRBV11-2 and TRBJ2-4; D is ambiguous. The CDR3 covers 16 residues. The germline CDR1 and CDR2 sequences are SGHAT and FQNNGV. The V end was cut by 5 bases, the J end by 0 bases, with 14 bases between. The CDR3, as DNA: TGTGCCAGCAGCCCATATCCGACATTAGCCAAAAACATTCAGTACTTC. This gives the protein CASSPYPTLAKNIQYF.

This rearrangement joins TRBV2 to TRBJ1-5; no clear D gene. The CDR3 runs to 12 residues. Germline CDR1 reads SNHLY; CDR2 reads FYNNEI. Trimming removed 6 bases at V and 5 bases at J, with 8 bases between. The CDR3 DNA reads TGTGCCAGCAGCCCGGCCTATCAGCCCCAGCATTTT. It encodes CASSPAYQPQHF.

This clonotype was recorded a few times. V and J are TRBV19 and TRBJ2-3, with D possibly matching TRBD1 (6 bases). V lost 4 bases and J lost 1, with 9 bases in between. The V gene's germline CDR1 is LNHDA and CDR2 SQIVND (reference sequence). This CDR3 is built from 14 residues. CDR3 sequence: CASSTYRGTDTQYF. Here the CDR3 DNA reads TGTGCCAGTAGTACTTACAGGGGCACAGATACGCAGTATTTT.

The chain employs TRBV12-3 or TRBV12-4 and TRBJ2-7; D is possibly TRBD2 (6 bases). Trimming stripped 5 bases from V and 3 bases from J, with 20 bases between. The CDR3 covers 16 residues. CDR3 sequence: CASSPSRSLAHYEQYF. The CDR3 bases are TGTGCCAGCAGTCCTAGCCGCTCACTAGCACACTACGAGCAGTACTTC.

This clonotype has more than one count but fewer than ten. The rearrangement joins TRBV23-1 to TRBJ2-7, with 8 positions matching TRBD1. TRBV23-1 is an open reading frame whose function is uncertain. After removal of 4 bases from V and 2 bases from J, the junction contained 7 bases not matched to a gene. The CDR3 totals 15 residues. The DNA for the CDR3 is TGCGCCAGCAGTCTAGTGACAGGGGACGCCTACGAGCAGTACTTC. As protein: CASSLVTGDAYEQYF.

The rearrangement uses TRBV19 and TRBJ2-1; D is unresolved. V was trimmed by 10 bases and J by 4 bases, leaving 14 bases between them. CDR3 length equals 13 residues. The germline V gene encodes CDR1 LNHDA and CDR2 SQIVND (reference sequence). The CDR3 region is CATTPGAYNEQFF. The CDR3 coding sequence is TGTGCCACTACGCCCGGCGCATACAATGAGCAGTTCTTC.

The CDR3 loop reads CSARDLQGPNEKLFF. In DNA form, the CDR3 reads TGCAGTGCTAGAGATTTACAGGGACCTAATGAAAAACTGTTTTTT. The chain is built from TRBV20-1 and TRBJ1-4, with a tentative D call TRBD1 (6 bases). Trimming removed 0 bases at V and 3 bases at J, with 11 bases between. Germline assignment: CDR1 DFQATT and CDR2 SNEGSKA (reference sequence). The CDR3 extends over 15 amino acids.

This clonotype was seen more than once but under ten times. The chain carries TRBV6-1 and TRBJ1-2, with D unresolved. The germline V and J ends were trimmed by 5 bases and 8 bases, with 15 bases remaining between them. Germline V gene lookup returns CDR1 MNHNS and CDR2 SASEGT. The length of the CDR3 is 13 residues. The CDR3 bases are TGTGCCAGCAGTCTTGACGGACTACGGGGCTACACCTTC. Protein: CASSLDGLRGYTF.

A few counts support this clonotype. This chain connects TRBV4-3 to TRBJ1-1; 7 bases match TRBD1. The CDR3 sequence is 14 residues long. The ends lost 4 bases at V and 4 bases at J; junction bases unmatched: 6. Germline V gene lookup returns CDR1 LGHNA and CDR2 YSLEER. The CDR3 DNA is TGCGCCAGCAGCCGAGGACAGGAGGGCACTGAAGCTTTCTTT. Translating gives CASSRGQEGTEAFF.

The chain employs TRBV7-7 and TRBJ1-3; D unresolved. V was shortened by 7 bases and J by 4 bases, with 11 bases between the two germline ends. CDR3 length: 13 amino acids. Germline lookup yields CDR1 SSHAT and CDR2 FNYEAQ (reference sequence). As DNA, the CDR3 is TGTGCCAGCACCGAACAACCCGGAAACACCATATATTTT. This translates into CASTEQPGNTIYF.

The table lists this clonotype with many counts. This chain connects TRBV7-9 to TRBJ2-2; D tentatively fits TRBD1 or TRBD2 (5 bases each). The V gene's germline CDR1 is SEHNR and CDR2 FQNEAQ (reference sequence). This CDR3 has 16 residues. V gave up 2 bases and J gave up 5 bases, with 15 bases separating them. CDR3 in DNA: TGTGCCAGCAGCTTAACTCCGGGATCAGGGACCGGGGAGCTGTTTTTT. It encodes CASSLTPGSGTGELFF.

This clonotype was counted a few times. The J gene is TRBJ2-5, the V gene TRBV12-3 or TRBV12-4; 8 bases match TRBD2. The CDR3 loop spans 15 amino acids. V gave up 6 bases and J gave up 3 bases; unmatched junction bases: 9. The CDR3 loop reads CASSPGGGTEETQYF. The CDR3 region has the DNA TGTGCCAGCAGCCCGGGGGGGGGGACCGAAGAGACCCAGTACTTC.

This clonotype was seen more than once but under ten times. J is TRBJ1-1 and V is TRBV13; 10 bases match TRBD1. V trimming: 5 bases; J trimming: 5 bases; junction bases outside the gene matches: 5. Germline V gives CDR1 PRHDT, CDR2 FYEKMQ (reference sequence). The CDR3 has 14 residues. In DNA form, the CDR3 reads TGTGCCAGCAGCCCGGGACAGGGGTTAACTGAAGCTTTCTTT. Translated: CASSPGQGLTEAFF. Together with reference TRBV13 and TRBJ1-1, the CDR3 gives the full variable domain: AAGVIQSPRHLIKEKRETATLKCYPIPRHDTVYWYQQGPGQDPQFLISFYEKMQSDKGSIPDRFSAQQFSDYHSELNMSSLELGDSALYFCASSPGQGLTEAFFGQGTRLTVV.

The gene calls are TRBV9 and TRBJ1-4; D gene unclear. The CDR3 extends over 15 amino acids. Trimming removed 4 bases from V and 3 bases from J, with 13 bases in between. From germline, CDR1 is SGDLS and CDR2 YYNGEE. DNA of the CDR3: TGTGCCAGCAGCAGGGAGGAGAGGGCTAATGAAAAACTGTTTTTT. Residues: CASSREERANEKLFF.

The chain recombines TRBV20-1 with TRBJ1-2; D possibly corresponds to TRBD1 (6 bases). This CDR3 is built from 11 residues. V lost 5 bases, J lost 6 bases, and 10 bases lay in between. CDR1 and CDR2 (germline): DFQATT, SNEGSKA (reference sequence). The CDR3, as DNA: TGCAGTGCTCCAGGGGTTGATGGCTACACCTTC. This sequence encodes CSAPGVDGYTF.

The rearrangement links TRBV5-1 to TRBJ1-1, with unresolved D. CDR3 length: 13 residues. V dropped 4 bases and J dropped 11 bases, with 18 bases sitting between them. The germline gives CDR1 SGHRS, CDR2 YFSETQ. CDR3 amino acids: CASSPDLAEQAFF. The DNA of the CDR3 is TGCGCCAGCAGCCCCGACCTCGCCGAGCAGGCTTTCTTT.

The chain is built from TRBV29-1 and TRBJ1-5, with 9 bases identical to TRBD1. In germline, CDR1 is SQVTM, CDR2 ANQGSEA. The CDR3 has 14 amino acids. The V gene end was trimmed by 7 bases and the J gene end by 4 bases; junction bases not matched to a gene: 8. CDR3 amino acids: CSARQGGNNQPQHF. As DNA, the CDR3 is TGCAGCGCCCGACAGGGGGGGAATAATCAGCCCCAGCATTTT.

The CDR3 DNA reads TGTGCCAGCAGAGGGGACAGACCGAACACCGGGGAGCTGTTTTTT. Protein sequence: CASRGDRPNTGELFF. The V gene is TRBV6-5, the J gene TRBJ2-2; TRBD1 matches at 7 bases. The CDR3 is made up of 15 amino acids. In germline, CDR1 is MNHEY, CDR2 SVGAGI. J gave up 0 bases and V 6 bases, and 4 bases lay outside the gene matches.

The chain uses TRBV19 and TRBJ1-3; D is ambiguous. The CDR3 is 15 residues long. The germline V and J ends were trimmed by 8 bases and 0 bases, with 14 bases remaining between them. The germline CDR1 and CDR2 sequences are LNHDA and SQIVND (reference sequence). CDR3 DNA: TGTGCCAGTTCGGACCGCCACGGCTCTGGAAACACCATATATTTT. This codes for CASSDRHGSGNTIYF.

The chain recombines TRBV12-3 or TRBV12-4 with TRBJ2-7; 7 bases are a match to TRBD2. There are 15 residues in the CDR3. V was pared by 4 bases and J by 5 bases, with 11 bases of the junction left unmatched. The CDR3 sequence: CASSSRTRSGDEQYF. The CDR3 DNA follows: TGTGCCAGCAGTTCTAGGACTAGGAGCGGGGACGAGCAGTACTTC.

The chain is built from TRBV7-6 and TRBJ2-7; 9 positions match TRBD1. The ends lost 3 bases at V and 3 bases at J; junction bases unmatched: 6. The CDR3 runs 15 residues. CDR1 is SGHVS and CDR2 is FNYEAQ in the germline V gene. The CDR3, as DNA: TGTGCCAGCAGCTTGCGAGGGACAGGGAACTACGAGCAGTACTTC. Translated, it gives CASSLRGTGNYEQYF.

This clonotype showed up just a few times. The CDR3 region is CASSQPTSGPQFEQFF. The CDR3 DNA sequence: TGCGCCAGCAGCCAGCCTACTAGCGGTCCTCAATTTGAGCAGTTCTTC. The chain recombines TRBV4-1 with TRBJ2-1; 8 nucleotides agree with TRBD2. From germline, CDR1 is MGHRA and CDR2 YSYEKL. V shed 3 bases, J shed 9 bases, and the junction held 13 bases outside the gene matches. The CDR3 has 16 residues.

This clonotype was observed a few times. V usage is TRBV20-1 and J usage is TRBJ2-5; 8 nucleotides agree with TRBD1. CDR3 length: 12 amino acids. Losses at the gene ends were 4 bases for V and 5 bases for J; bases not matched to a gene: 3. Germline CDR1 DFQATT, CDR2 SNEGSKA (reference sequence). As DNA, the CDR3 is TGCAGTGCTACCAGACAGGGGGAGACCCAGTACTTC. This translates into CSATRQGETQYF.

This clonotype was detected a few times. V gene TRBV14 combines with J gene TRBJ2-2; D may be TRBD1 (6 bases). With 0 bases removed from V and 2 bases from J, the gap between germline ends came to 10 bases. The CDR3 runs 16 residues. Germline loops: CDR1 SGHDN, CDR2 FVKESK. In DNA, the CDR3 is TGTGCCAGCAGCCAAGACAGGGGAGAAAACACCGGGGAGCTGTTTTTT. It encodes CASSQDRGENTGELFF.

The genes are TRBV30 and TRBJ1-1; D is uncertain. The germline V gene encodes CDR1 GTSNPN and CDR2 SVGIG (reference sequence). The germline V and J ends were trimmed by 5 bases and 10 bases, with 17 bases remaining between them. The CDR3 length is 12 residues. The CDR3 region is CAWGERNRGAFF. CDR3 in DNA: TGTGCCTGGGGGGAGCGGAACAGAGGAGCTTTCTTT.

The table lists this clonotype with a few counts. The rearrangement joins TRBV6-5 to TRBJ2-5; no firm D call. CDR1 is MNHEY, CDR2 SVGAGI, per germline. There are 13 residues in the CDR3. V lost 8 bases to trimming and J lost 2 bases, with 12 bases between them. CDR3 sequence reads: CASCIGVQETQYF. CDR3 sequence (DNA): TGTGCCAGCTGCATCGGAGTTCAAGAGACCCAGTACTTC.